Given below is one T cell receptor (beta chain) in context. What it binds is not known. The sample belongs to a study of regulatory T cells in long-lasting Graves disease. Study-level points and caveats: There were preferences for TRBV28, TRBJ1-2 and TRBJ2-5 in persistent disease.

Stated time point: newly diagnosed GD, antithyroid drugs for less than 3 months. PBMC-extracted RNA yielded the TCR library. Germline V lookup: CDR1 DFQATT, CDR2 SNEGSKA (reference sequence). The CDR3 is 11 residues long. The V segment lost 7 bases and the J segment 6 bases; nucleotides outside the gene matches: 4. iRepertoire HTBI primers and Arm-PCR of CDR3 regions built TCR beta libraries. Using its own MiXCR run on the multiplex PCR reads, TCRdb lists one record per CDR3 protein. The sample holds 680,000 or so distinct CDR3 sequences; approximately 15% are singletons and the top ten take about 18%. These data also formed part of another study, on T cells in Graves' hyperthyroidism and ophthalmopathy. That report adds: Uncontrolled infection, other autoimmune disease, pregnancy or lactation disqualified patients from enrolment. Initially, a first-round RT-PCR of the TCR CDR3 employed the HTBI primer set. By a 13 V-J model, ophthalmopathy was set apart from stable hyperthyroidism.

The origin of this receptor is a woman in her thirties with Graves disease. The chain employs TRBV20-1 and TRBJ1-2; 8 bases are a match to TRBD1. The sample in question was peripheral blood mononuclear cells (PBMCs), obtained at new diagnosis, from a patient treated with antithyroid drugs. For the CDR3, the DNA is TGCAGTGGAACAGGGGGAGATGGCTACACCTTC. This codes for CSGTGGDGYTF.